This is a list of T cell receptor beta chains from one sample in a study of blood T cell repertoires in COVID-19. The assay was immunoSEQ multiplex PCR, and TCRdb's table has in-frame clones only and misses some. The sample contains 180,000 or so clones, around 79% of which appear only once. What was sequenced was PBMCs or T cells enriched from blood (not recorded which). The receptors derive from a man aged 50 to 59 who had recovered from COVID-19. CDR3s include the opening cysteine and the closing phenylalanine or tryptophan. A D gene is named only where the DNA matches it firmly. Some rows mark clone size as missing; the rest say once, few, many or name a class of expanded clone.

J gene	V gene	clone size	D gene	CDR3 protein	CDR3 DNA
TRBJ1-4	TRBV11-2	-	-	CASSPPWEANEKLFF	TGTGCCAGCAGTCCTCCTTGGGAGGCTAATGAAAAACTGTTTTTT
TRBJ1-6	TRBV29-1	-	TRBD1	CSVKDRAKNSPLHF	TGCAGCGTTAAAGACAGGGCAAAAAACTCACCCCTCCACTTT
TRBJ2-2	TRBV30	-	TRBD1	CAWSAGQAGELFF	TGTGCCTGGAGTGCCGGACAGGCCGGGGAGCTGTTTTTT
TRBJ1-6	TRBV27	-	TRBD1	CAPPGQGYSPLHF	TGTGCCCCCCCGGGACAGGGATATTCACCCCTCCACTTT
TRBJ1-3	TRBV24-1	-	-	CATSAGRGTGNTIYF	TGTGCCACCAGTGCTGGCAGGGGCACTGGAAACACCATATATTTT
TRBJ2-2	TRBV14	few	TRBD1	CASSHRTGGRELFF	TGTGCCAGCAGCCACCGGACAGGGGGCAGGGAGCTGTTTTTT
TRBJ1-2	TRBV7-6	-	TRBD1	CASSPDRPLYGYTF	TGTGCCAGCAGCCCGGACAGGCCTCTCTATGGCTACACCTTC
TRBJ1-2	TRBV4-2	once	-	CASSQDSANYGYTF	TGTGCCAGCAGCCAAGATTCAGCTAACTATGGCTACACCTTC
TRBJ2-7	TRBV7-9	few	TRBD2	CASSLAGTSGRITSYEQYF	TGTGCCAGCAGCTTAGCCGGGACTAGCGGGAGGATAACCTCCTACGAGCAGTACTTC
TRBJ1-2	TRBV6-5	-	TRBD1	CASRPGTGKAYGYTF	TGTGCCAGCAGGCCCGGGACAGGGAAAGCATATGGCTACACCTTC
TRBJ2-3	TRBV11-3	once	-	CASSLGSASTDTQYF	TGTGCCTCCAGCTTAGGGAGTGCGAGCACAGATACGCAGTATTTT
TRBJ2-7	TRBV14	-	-	CASSPMGGGLTYEQYF	TGTGCCAGCAGCCCGATGGGGGGGGGCCTAACCTACGAGCAGTACTTC
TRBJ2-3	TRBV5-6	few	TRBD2	CASSLYSSGSRDTQYF	TGTGCCAGCAGCTTGTATTCAAGCGGGAGTCGAGATACGCAGTATTTT
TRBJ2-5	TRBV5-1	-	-	CASSNRRGAQETQYF	TGCGCCAGCAGCAATAGACGTGGGGCCCAAGAGACCCAGTACTTC
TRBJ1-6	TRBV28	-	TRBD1	CASSLASGGRSPLHF	TGTGCCAGCAGTTTAGCGTCAGGGGGCCGTTCACCCCTCCACTTT
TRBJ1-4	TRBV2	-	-	CASSGLGKAHEKLFF	TGTGCCAGCAGTGGGCTAGGCAAGGCCCATGAAAAACTGTTTTTT
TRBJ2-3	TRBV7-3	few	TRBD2	CASSTGTSGSTDTQYF	TGTGCCAGCAGCACTGGGACTAGCGGGAGCACAGATACGCAGTATTTT
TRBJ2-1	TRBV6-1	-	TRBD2	CASSEVGGPAYNEQFF	TGTGCCAGCAGTGAAGTGGGAGGGCCGGCCTACAATGAGCAGTTCTTC
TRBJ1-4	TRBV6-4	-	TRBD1	CASSISGTGAQKLFF	TGTGCCAGCAGCATTTCCGGGACAGGGGCGCAAAAACTGTTTTTT
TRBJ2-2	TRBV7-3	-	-	CASSLNIAGELFF	TGTGCCAGCAGCTTAAATATCGCCGGGGAGCTGTTTTTT
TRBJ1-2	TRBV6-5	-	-	CASREIRGSYGYTF	TGTGCCAGCAGAGAGATCCGGGGGAGCTATGGCTACACCTTC
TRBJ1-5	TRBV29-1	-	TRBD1	CSVGAGGSQPQHF	TGCAGCGTGGGGGCAGGGGGCAGCCAGCCCCAGCATTTT
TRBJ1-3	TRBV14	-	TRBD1	CASSYGTGTGNTIYF	TGTGCCAGCAGCTACGGGACAGGGACTGGAAACACCATATATTTT
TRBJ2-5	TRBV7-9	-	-	CASSSGQAETQYF	TGTGCCAGCAGCTCCGGACAAGCGGAGACCCAGTACTTC